These 8 T cell receptor beta chains share one sample of origin, sequenced in a study of chemoradiotherapy in HPV16-positive cancers. Clones were sequenced by immunoSEQ multiplex PCR, and TCRdb holds only the in-frame ones, with some missing. This sample has some 35,000 clones, with over 80% found just once. Sequenced here: blood, sampled from a patient who underwent chemoradiotherapy. The receptor source for this set is a human donor with HPV-associated anogenital cancer.

The V call is TRBV21-1, the J call TRBJ2-7; the table's D call of TRBD1 was not tested on the DNA. TRBV21-1 is annotated as a pseudogene. The CDR3 length is 13 residues. The CDR3 nucleotides read TGTGCCAGCAGCAAAGCAAGGGGGTACGAGCAGTACTTC. Translation: CASSKARGYEQYF.

This clone was detected a few times. The genes are TRBV15 and TRBJ1-1; D not certain. The CDR3 length is 13 residues. Germline V CDR1 and CDR2: LNHNV, YYDKDF (reference sequence). Trimming shortened V by 0 bases and J by 11 bases, and 13 bases separated the two germline ends. CDR3 loop: CATSRDVNSGAFF. The CDR3, as DNA: TGTGCCACCAGCAGAGATGTCAACAGCGGGGCTTTCTTT.

J is TRBJ2-7 and V is TRBV28, with D possibly TRBD2 on 6 matching bases. The CDR3 contains 14 residues. Germline values: CDR1 MDHEN, CDR2 SYDVKM. Trimming removed 6 bases at V and 3 bases at J, with 15 bases between. The CDR3 sequence: CASRPGGSSYEQYF. DNA for the CDR3: TGTGCCAGCAGGCCCGGGGGATCTAGCTACGAGCAGTACTTC.

The V gene is TRBV7-9, the J gene TRBJ2-1; tentatively, D is TRBD1 (6 bases). CDR3 length: 13 residues. Per the germline V gene, CDR1 is SEHNR and CDR2 is FQNEAQ (reference sequence). V lost 3 bases and J lost 8, with 11 bases in between. CDR3 amino acids: CASSFRTVHEQFF. As DNA, the CDR3 is TGTGCCAGCAGCTTCAGGACAGTCCATGAGCAGTTCTTC.

This clone was observed a handful of times. The gene calls are TRBV30 and TRBJ2-1, with D unresolved. The V gene lost 0 bases and the J gene lost 8 bases, with 5 bases spanning the gap. The germline CDR1 and CDR2 sequences are GTSNPN and SVGIG (reference sequence). There are 11 residues in the CDR3. Here the CDR3 DNA reads TGTGCCTGGAGTGTACTGGATGAGCAGTTCTTC. Translation: CAWSVLDEQFF.

The chain couples TRBV6-6 to TRBJ2-3; D is unresolved. The V gene lost 10 bases and the J gene lost 4 bases, with 18 bases spanning the gap. The germline CDR1 and CDR2 sequences are MNHNY and SVGAGI (reference sequence). The CDR3 totals 14 residues. This CDR3 reads CATQPSSRADTQYF. The CDR3 nucleotides read TGTGCCACCCAACCTTCCTCTAGGGCAGATACGCAGTATTTT.

This clone was detected once. The rearrangement uses TRBV7-9 and TRBJ2-1, with D possibly TRBD2 on 5 matching bases. Trimming took off 9 bases at V and 6 bases at J, with 15 bases between the two ends. Germline values: CDR1 SEHNR, CDR2 FQNEAQ (reference sequence). This CDR3 is 13 amino acids long. The CDR3 loop reads CASLGLRSNEQFF. CDR3 in DNA: TGTGCCAGTCTCGGACTCCGGAGCAATGAGCAGTTCTTC.

This clone has only a few counts. The chain couples TRBV6-4 to TRBJ2-3; TRBD1 matches 7 bases. CDR1 and CDR2 from the germline V gene are MRHNA and SNTAGT. J was trimmed by 4 bases and V by 6 bases; bases with no gene match: 7. The CDR3 runs 14 residues. CDR3 sequence reads: CASSQTGMADTQYF. In nucleotides, the CDR3 is TGTGCCAGCAGCCAGACAGGGATGGCAGATACGCAGTATTTT.